This TCR beta chain was sequenced in a study of blood T cells in healthy people across ages. Findings of the study overall: Using unsorted PBMCs precluded a conclusive naive versus antigen-experienced comparison. Naive CD4+ cells and diversity were both higher in long-lived donors than in aged donors.

PCR was performed a second time for 7 to 11 cycles using a sample-barcoded 5' primer and a J-beta primer mix. TCRdb passed the 5' RACE reads through MiXCR, listing each CDR3 protein once. The repertoire includes more than 450,000 distinct CDR3 sequences, 25% to 35% of them detected once, and about 3.3% sits in the top ten. This clonotype was seen a few times. Its antigen remains unidentified. Germline CDR1 reads DFQATT; CDR2 reads SNEGSKA (reference sequence). The CDR3 length is 15 residues. V dropped 0 bases and J dropped 6 bases, with 15 bases sitting between them. These data were likewise used in another study, on T cells of mothers and their children.

The sample comprised blood. The rearrangement joins TRBV20-1 to TRBJ2-1; the D gene is possibly TRBD2 (6 bases). The origin of this receptor is a boy aged 2 to 10 in good health. CDR3 sequence (DNA): TGCAGTGCTAGAGATGGGGGGAGTGCCTCCAATGAGCAGTTCTTC. Residues: CSARDGGSASNEQFF.